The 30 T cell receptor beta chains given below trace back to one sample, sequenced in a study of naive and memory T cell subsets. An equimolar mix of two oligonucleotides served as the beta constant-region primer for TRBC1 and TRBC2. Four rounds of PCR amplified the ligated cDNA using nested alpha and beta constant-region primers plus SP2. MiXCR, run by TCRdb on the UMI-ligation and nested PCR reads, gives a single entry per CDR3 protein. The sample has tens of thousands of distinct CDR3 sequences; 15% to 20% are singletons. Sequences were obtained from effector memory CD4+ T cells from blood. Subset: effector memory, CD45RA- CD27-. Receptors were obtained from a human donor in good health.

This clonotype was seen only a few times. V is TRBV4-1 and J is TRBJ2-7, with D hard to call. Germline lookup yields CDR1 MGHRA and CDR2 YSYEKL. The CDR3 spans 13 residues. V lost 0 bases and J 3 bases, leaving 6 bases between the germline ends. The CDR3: CASSQERHYEQYF. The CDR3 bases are TGCGCCAGCAGCCAAGAAAGGCACTACGAGCAGTACTTC.

CDR3 loop: CASTKDSYGYTF. The CDR3 DNA follows: TGTGCCAGCACCAAGGACAGCTATGGCTACACCTTC. V is TRBV6-2 or TRBV6-3 and J is TRBJ1-2; D is perhaps TRBD1 (6 bases). CDR3 length: 12 amino acids. CDR1 is MNHEY, CDR2 SVGEGT, per germline. V shed 7 bases and J shed 4 bases, with 10 bases lying between them.

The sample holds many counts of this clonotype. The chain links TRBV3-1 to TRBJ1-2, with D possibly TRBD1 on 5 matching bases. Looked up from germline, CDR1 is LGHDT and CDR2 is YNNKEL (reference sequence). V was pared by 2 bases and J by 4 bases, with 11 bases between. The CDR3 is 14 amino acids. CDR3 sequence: CASSQLGTIYGYTF. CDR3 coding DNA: TGTGCCAGCAGCCAACTCGGGACGATCTATGGCTACACCTTC. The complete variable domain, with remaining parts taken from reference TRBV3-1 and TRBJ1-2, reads DTAVSQTPKYLVTQMGNDKSIKCEQNLGHDTMYWYKQDSKKFLKIMFSYNNKELIINETVPNRFSPKSPDKAHLNLHINSLELGDSAVYFCASSQLGTIYGYTFGSGTRLTVV.

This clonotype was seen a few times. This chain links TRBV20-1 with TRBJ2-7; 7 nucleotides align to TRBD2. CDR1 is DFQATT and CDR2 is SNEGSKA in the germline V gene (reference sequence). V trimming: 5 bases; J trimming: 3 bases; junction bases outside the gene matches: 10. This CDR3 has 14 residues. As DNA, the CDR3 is TGCAGTGCTCCCCCTGGTGGGAGGGGCTACGAGCAGTACTTC. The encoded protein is CSAPPGGRGYEQYF.

CDR3 protein: CASSPQTNTEAFF. The CDR3 DNA is TGTGCCAGCAGCCCACAGACGAACACTGAAGCTTTCTTT. J is TRBJ1-1 and V is TRBV11-2; the D is unclear. Germline lookup yields CDR1 SGHAT and CDR2 FQNNGV. Trimming pared 5 bases from V and 1 base from J, leaving 8 bases between. The CDR3 loop spans 13 amino acids.

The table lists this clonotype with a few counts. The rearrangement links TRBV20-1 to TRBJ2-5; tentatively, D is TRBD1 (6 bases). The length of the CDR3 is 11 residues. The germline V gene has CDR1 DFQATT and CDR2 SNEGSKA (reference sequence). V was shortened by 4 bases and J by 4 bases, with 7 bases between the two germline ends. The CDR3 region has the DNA TGCAGTGCTACGACAGGAGAGACCCAGTACTTC. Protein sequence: CSATTGETQYF.

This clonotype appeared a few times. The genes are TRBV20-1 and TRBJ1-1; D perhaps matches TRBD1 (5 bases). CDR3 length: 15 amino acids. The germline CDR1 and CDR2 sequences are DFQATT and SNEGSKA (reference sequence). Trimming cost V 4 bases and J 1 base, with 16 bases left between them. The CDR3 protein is CSAKWVKGPNTEAFF. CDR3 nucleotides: TGCAGTGCTAAGTGGGTGAAGGGACCGAACACTGAAGCTTTCTTT.

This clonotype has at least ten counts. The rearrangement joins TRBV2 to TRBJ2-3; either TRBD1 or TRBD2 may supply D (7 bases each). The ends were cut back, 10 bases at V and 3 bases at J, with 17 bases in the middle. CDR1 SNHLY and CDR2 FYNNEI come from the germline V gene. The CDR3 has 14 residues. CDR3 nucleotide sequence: TGTGCCATCAGGGGGACTATGACAACAGATACGCAGTATTTT. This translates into CAIRGTMTTDTQYF. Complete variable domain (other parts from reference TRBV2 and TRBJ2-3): EPEVTQTPSHQVTQMGQEVILRCVPISNHLYFYWYRQILGQKVEFLVSFYNNEISEKSEIFDDQFSVERPDGSNFTLKIRSTKLEDSAMYFCAIRGTMTTDTQYFGPGTRLTVL.

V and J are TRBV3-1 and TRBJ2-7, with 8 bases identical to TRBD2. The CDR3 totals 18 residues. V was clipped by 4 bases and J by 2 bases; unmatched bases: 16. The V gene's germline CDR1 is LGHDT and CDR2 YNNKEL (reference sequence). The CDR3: CASSRGSGSSGPAYEQYF. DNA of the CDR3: TGTGCCAGCAGCCGTGGGAGCGGGTCTAGCGGGCCGGCCTACGAGCAGTACTTC.

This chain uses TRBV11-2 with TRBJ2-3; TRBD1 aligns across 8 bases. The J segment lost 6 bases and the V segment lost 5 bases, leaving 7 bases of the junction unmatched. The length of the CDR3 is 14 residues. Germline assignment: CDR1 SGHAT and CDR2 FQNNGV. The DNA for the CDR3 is TGTGCCAGCAGCCCCCGGACAGGGCAGGATACGCAGTATTTT. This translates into CASSPRTGQDTQYF.

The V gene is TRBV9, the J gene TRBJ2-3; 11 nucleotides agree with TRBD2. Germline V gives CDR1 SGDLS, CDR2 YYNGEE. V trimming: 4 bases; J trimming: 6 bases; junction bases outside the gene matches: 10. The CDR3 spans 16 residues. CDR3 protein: CASSPGTSGRGDTQYF. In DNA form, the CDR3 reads TGTGCCAGCAGCCCTGGGACTAGCGGTCGCGGGGATACGCAGTATTTT. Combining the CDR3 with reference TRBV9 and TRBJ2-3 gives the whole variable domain DSGVTQTPKHLITATGQRVTLRCSPRSGDLSVYWYQQSLDQGLQFLIQYYNGEERAKGNILERFSAQQFPDLHSELNLSSLELGDSALYFCASSPGTSGRGDTQYFGPGTRLTVL.

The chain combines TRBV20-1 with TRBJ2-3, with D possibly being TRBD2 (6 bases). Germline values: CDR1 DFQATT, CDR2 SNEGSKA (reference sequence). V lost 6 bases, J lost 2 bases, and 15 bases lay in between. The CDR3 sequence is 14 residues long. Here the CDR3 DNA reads TGCAGTGCGAGAACCAGCGGGTACACAGATACGCAGTATTTT. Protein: CSARTSGYTDTQYF.

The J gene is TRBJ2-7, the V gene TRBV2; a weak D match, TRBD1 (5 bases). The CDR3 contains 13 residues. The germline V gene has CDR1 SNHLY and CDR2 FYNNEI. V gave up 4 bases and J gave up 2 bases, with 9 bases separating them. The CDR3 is CASSGQLTYEQYF. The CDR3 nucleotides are TGTGCCAGCAGTGGACAGTTGACCTACGAGCAGTACTTC.

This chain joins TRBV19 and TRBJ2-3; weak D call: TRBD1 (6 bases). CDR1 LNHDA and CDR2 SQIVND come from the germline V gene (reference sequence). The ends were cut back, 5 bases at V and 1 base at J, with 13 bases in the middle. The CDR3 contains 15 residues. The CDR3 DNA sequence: TGTGCCAGTAGTGATACAGGGATTGGCACAGATACGCAGTATTTT. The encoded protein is CASSDTGIGTDTQYF.

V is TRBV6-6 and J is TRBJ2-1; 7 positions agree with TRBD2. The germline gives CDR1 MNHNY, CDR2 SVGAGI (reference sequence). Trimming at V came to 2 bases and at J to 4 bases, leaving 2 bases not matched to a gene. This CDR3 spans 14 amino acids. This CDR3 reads CASSYGGGYNEQFF. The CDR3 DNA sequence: TGTGCCAGCAGTTACGGGGGGGGGTACAATGAGCAGTTCTTC.

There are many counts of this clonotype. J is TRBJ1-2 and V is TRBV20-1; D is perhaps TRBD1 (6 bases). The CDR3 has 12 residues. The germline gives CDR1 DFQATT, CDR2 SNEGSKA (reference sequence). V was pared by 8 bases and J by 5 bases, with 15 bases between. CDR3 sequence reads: CSSSRGAYGYTF. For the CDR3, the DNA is TGCAGTTCCTCTAGGGGGGCTTATGGCTACACCTTC.

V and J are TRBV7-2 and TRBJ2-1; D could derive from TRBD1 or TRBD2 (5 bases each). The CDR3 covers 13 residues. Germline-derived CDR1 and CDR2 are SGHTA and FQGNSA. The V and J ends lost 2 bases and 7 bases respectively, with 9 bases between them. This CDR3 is CASSLNEGNEQFF. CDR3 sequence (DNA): TGTGCCAGCAGCTTAAACGAGGGGAATGAGCAGTTCTTC.

CDR3: CASSLGGRAGETQYF. The DNA for the CDR3 is TGTGCCAGCAGCTTAGGAGGGAGGGCCGGAGAGACCCAGTACTTC. V usage is TRBV7-9 and J usage is TRBJ2-5, with 7 bases fitting TRBD2. The V and J ends lost 1 base and 4 bases, in that order; junction bases with no gene match: 6. The CDR3 is 15 residues long. Germline assignment: CDR1 SEHNR and CDR2 FQNEAQ (reference sequence).

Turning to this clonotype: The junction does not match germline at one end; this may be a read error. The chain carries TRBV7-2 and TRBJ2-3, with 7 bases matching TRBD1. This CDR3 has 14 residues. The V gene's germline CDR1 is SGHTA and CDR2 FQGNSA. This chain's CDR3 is CASVPRGSKDTQYF. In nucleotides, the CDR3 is TGTGCCAGCGTCCCCAGGGGGAGCAAAGATACGCAGTATTTT.

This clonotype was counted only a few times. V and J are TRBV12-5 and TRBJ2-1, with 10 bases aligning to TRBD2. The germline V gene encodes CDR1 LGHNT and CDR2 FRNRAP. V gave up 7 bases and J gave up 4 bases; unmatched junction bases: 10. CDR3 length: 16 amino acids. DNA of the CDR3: TGTGCTAGTGCCTGGGGATCTAGCGGGGGATACAATGAGCAGTTCTTC. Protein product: CASAWGSSGGYNEQFF.

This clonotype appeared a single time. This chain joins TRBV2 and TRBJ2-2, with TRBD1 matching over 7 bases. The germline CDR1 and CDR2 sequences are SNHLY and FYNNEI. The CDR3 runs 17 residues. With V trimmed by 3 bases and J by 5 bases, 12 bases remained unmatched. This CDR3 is CASSDDRERFWTGELFF. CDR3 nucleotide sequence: TGTGCCAGCAGTGATGACAGGGAACGGTTTTGGACCGGGGAGCTGTTTTTT.

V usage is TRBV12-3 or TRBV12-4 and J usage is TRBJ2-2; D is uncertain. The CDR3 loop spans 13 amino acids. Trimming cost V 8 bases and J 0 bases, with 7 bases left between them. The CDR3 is CASLKTNTGELFF. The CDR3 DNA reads TGTGCCAGCCTAAAAACGAACACCGGGGAGCTGTTTTTT.

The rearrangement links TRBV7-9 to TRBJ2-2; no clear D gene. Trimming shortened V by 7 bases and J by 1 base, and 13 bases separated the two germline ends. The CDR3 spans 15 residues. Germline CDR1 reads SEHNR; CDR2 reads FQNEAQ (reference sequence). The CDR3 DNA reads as TGTGCCAGCATCCTTTCTCGACGGAACACCGGGGAGCTGTTTTTT. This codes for CASILSRRNTGELFF.

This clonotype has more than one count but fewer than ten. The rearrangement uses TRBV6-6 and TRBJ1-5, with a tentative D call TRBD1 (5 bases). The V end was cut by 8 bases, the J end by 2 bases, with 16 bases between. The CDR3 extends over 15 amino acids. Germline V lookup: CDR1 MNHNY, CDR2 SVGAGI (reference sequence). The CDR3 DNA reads TGTGCCAGCGGGGGAGGGAGGCGGCGCAATCAGCCCCAGCATTTT. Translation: CASGGGRRRNQPQHF.

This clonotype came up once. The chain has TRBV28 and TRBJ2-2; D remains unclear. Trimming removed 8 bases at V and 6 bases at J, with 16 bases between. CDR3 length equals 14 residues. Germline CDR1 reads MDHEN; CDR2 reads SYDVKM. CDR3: CASGRNLKPGELFF. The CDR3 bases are TGTGCCAGCGGTCGAAACTTGAAACCCGGGGAGCTGTTTTTT.

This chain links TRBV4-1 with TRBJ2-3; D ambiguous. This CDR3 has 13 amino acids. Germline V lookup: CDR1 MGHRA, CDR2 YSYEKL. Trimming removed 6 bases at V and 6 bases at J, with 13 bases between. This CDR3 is CASRPIGRDTQYF. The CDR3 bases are TGCGCCAGCAGGCCTATTGGGCGCGATACGCAGTATTTT.

The CDR3 reads CSARDIAGGPSLYEQYF. The CDR3 bases are TGCAGTGCTAGAGATATAGCGGGAGGGCCATCTCTCTACGAGCAGTACTTC. This rearrangement joins TRBV20-1 to TRBJ2-7; 11 nucleotides align to TRBD2. CDR3 length: 17 amino acids. The J segment lost 3 bases and the V segment lost 0 bases, leaving 10 bases of the junction unmatched. Germline-derived CDR1 and CDR2 are DFQATT and SNEGSKA (reference sequence).

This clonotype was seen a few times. The CDR3 reads CSAPRGVTYEQYF. DNA for the CDR3: TGCAGTGCGCCGAGGGGGGTCACCTACGAGCAGTACTTC. The V gene is TRBV20-1, the J gene TRBJ2-7; D might be TRBD1 or TRBD2, each matching 6 bases. Trimming left V 6 bases short and J 2 bases short, with 14 bases between. The CDR3 runs to 13 residues. CDR1 and CDR2 (germline): DFQATT, SNEGSKA (reference sequence).

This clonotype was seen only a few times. This CDR3 is CASSLQGDQPQHF. The CDR3 nucleotides are TGTGCCAGCTCACTTCAGGGGGATCAGCCCCAGCATTTT. V usage is TRBV6-5 and J usage is TRBJ1-5; 7 nucleotides line up with TRBD1. The V gene's germline CDR1 is MNHEY and CDR2 SVGAGI. This CDR3 contains 13 residues. The V and J ends lost 8 bases and 5 bases, in that order; junction bases with no gene match: 6.

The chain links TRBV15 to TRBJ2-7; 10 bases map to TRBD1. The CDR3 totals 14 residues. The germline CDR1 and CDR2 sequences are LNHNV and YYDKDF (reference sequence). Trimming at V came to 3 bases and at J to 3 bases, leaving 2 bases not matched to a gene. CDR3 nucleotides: TGTGCCACCAGCAGCCGGACAGGGGGCTACGAGCAGTACTTC. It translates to CATSSRTGGYEQYF.